The sequence of this T cell receptor beta chain was determined in a study of cytomegalovirus exposure and HLA in healthy donors. Study observations and caveats: Follow-up analysis later connected one missense variant in DCLRE1C with trimming of TCR beta V- and J-genes.

Germline CDR1 SGHTA, CDR2 FQGTGA. V shed 2 bases and J shed 4 bases, with 18 bases lying between them. This CDR3 has 17 amino acids. Comment on this clone: Its antigen remains unidentified.

Primers for the PCR totalled 60 Vbeta and 13 Jbeta. Generated by immunoSEQ multiplex PCR, the TCRdb table keeps only in-frame clones and is missing some. The table records 150,000 to 200,000 clones, approximately 77% of them present only once. Sequencing input: PBMCs. This chain connects TRBV7-3 to TRBJ2-1, with D possibly being TRBD2 (7 bases). The clonotype comes from a man in his fifties in good health and CMV-seropositive. CDR3 sequence reads: CASSLAAVRGLYNEQFF. CDR3 nucleotide sequence: TGTGCCAGCAGCTTAGCCGCGGTGCGGGGGCTATACAATGAGCAGTTCTTC.